This T cell receptor beta chain derives from a study of Ad26.COV2.S vaccination and SARS-CoV-2 variants (dated by TCRdb to the early 2020s). General notes on the study: TCRbeta repertoire sequencing was used to assess the specificity and breadth of SARS-CoV-2-reactive T cell receptors after Ad26.COV2.S vaccination. A total of 32 samples were included in the TCR-sequenced set, comprising around 19 Ad26.COV2.S vaccine recipients, 5 placebo recipients and 8 SARS-CoV-2 convalescent individuals. Results and caveats for the whole study, not just this receptor: Ad26.COV2.S recipients had higher spike-specific TCR breadth than placebo recipients (P = 0.0014). According to the authors, total T cell responses may have been underestimated by the TCR breadth and depth analyses. After vaccination, substantial breadth of spike-specific CD8+ and CD4+ T cell responses was reported. Comparable non-spike TCR breadth was observed between vaccine and placebo recipients, consistent with only spike being contained in the vaccine.

TCRbeta CDR3 regions were sequenced with the immunoSEQ Assay. After extraction, genomic DNA underwent amplification by bias-controlled multiplex PCR, followed by high-throughput sequencing. From the authors' description of their analysis: To quantify the absolute abundance of every unique TCRbeta CDR3 region, sequences were collapsed and filtered. T cell fraction was estimated by normalizing TCRbeta template counts to usable DNA, which was measured by amplifying reference genes present in all nucleated cells. Repertoire TCRs were annotated as SARS-CoV-2-specific when V gene, CDR3 amino acid sequence and J gene were exactly matched to a known reactive TCR set. MIRA supplied the reference SARS-CoV-2 TCR set, which was filtered for enrichment in COVID-19-positive ImmuneCODE repertoires so that public or cross-reactive TCRs were removed. Drawing on the MIRA antigens, annotated TCRs were analysed further at the level of specific ORF or position within ORF. Breadth was defined as annotated unique rearrangements over total unique productive rearrangements; depth was the summed frequency of those rearrangements. Group comparisons of TCR breadth used two-sided Wilcoxon rank-sum tests. Sourced from immuneACCESS, this table was stored by TCRdb with only in-frame sequences that have V and J called. A share of the clones is absent; for the studies checked, an unresolved V gene accounts for under half, and the remainder has no known explanation. That table supplies the V and J calls and clone size; D and trimming were determined from the DNA. For this sample there are under 150,000 clones; roughly 90% appear just once. Of the sample, 4% to 6% falls within the top ten clones.

This sample's time point label indicates: individuals recovered from natural SARS-CoV-2 infection. Note on this clone: Its antigen has not been determined. Within one base of it there is no much larger clone, and no base qualities were kept.

CDR1 LGHDT and CDR2 YNNKEL were looked up in the germline V gene (reference sequence). Taken from cysteine to phenylalanine, the CDR3 has 13 residues. The read is trimmed to its CDR3 DNA, 39 bases read in frame from base 1. V is shortened by 4 bases, J by 3 bases, and the region joining them spans 9 bases. Recombination linked TRBV3-1 (or the pseudogene TRBV3-2) to TRBJ1-2, with a weak D call of TRBD1 (5 bases match). This sample comprised peripheral blood, obtained after recovery from COVID-19. The sequence derives from a human donor who had recovered from COVID-19. The CDR3 region has the sequence CASSPKGDYGYTF. The sequence in DNA is TGTGCCAGCAGCCCGAAAGGGGACTATGGCTACACCTTC.